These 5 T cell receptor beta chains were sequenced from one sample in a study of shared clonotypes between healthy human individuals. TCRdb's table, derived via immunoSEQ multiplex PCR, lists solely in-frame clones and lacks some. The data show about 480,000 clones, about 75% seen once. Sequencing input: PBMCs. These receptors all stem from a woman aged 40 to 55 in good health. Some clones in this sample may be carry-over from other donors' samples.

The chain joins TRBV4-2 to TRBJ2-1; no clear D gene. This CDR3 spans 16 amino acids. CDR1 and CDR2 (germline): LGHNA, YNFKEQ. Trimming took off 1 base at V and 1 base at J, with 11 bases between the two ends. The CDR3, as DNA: TGTGCCAGCAGCCAAGGCACTCGCGCTTCCTACAATGAGCAGTTCTTC. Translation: CASSQGTRASYNEQFF.

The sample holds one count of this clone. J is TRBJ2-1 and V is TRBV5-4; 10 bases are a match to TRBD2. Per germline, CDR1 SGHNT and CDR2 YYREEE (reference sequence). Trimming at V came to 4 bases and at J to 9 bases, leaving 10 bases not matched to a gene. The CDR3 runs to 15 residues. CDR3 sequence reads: CASSTRTSGISEQFF. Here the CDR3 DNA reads TGTGCCAGCAGCACCAGGACTAGCGGCATTTCTGAGCAGTTCTTC. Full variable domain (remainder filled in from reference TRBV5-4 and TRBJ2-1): ETGVTQSPTHLIKTRGQQVTLRCSSQSGHNTVSWYQQALGQGPQFIFQYYREEENGRGNFPPRFSGLQFPNYSSELNVNALELDDSALYLCASSTRTSGISEQFFGPGTRLTVL.

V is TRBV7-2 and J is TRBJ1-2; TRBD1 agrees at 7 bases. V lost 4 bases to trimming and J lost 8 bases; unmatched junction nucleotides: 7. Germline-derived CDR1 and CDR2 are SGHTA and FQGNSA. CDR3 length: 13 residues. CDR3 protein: CASSSDRAGGYTF. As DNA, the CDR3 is TGTGCCAGCAGCTCAGACAGGGCGGGCGGCTACACCTTC.

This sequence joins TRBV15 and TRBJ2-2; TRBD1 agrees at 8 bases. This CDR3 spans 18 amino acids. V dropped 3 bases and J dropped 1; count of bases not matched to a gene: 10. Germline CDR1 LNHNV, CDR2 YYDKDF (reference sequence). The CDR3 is CATSSPVRGTGNTGELFF. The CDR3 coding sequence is TGTGCCACCAGCAGCCCCGTAAGAGGGACAGGGAACACCGGGGAGCTGTTTTTT. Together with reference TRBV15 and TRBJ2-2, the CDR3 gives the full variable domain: DAMVIQNPRYQVTQFGKPVTLSCSQTLNHNVMYWYQQKSSQAPKLLFHYYDKDFNNEADTPDNFQSRRPNTSFCFLDIRSPGLGDTAMYLCATSSPVRGTGNTGELFFGEGSRLTVL.

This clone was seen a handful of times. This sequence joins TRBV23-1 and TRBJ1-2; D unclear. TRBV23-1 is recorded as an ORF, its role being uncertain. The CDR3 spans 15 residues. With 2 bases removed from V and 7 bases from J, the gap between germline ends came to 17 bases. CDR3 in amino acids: CASSQSLPSGGGYTF. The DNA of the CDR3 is TGCGCCAGCAGTCAAAGTCTCCCCTCGGGTGGTGGCTACACCTTC.